Below, one T cell receptor beta chain is given with its context. Its antigen is not known. CDR3 length equals 15 residues. Germline V gene lookup returns CDR1 WNHNN and CDR2 SYGVQD (reference sequence). V was pared by 3 bases and J by 6 bases, with 15 bases between. This entry comes from a study of metastatic and nonmetastatic thyroid tumors. No treatment had been given to any patient before thyroid surgery. TCRdb redid the clone calls on the PCR reads using MiXCR. The table records about 39,000 clones, around a fifth of them present only once. Study-wide results and caveats: When malignant thyroid tumors were compared with benign nodules, TCR beta diversity was reportedly significantly higher in the malignant tumors. This held in both blood and tumor samples.

The TCR originated in a female donor with papillary thyroid cancer or a benign thyroid nodule (not recorded which). Some clones in this sample may be carry-over from other donors' samples. The rearrangement uses TRBV10-1 and TRBJ1-5; D gene unclear. Sample: blood. The CDR3 region has the DNA TGCGCCAGCAGTGAACACAGTGGAGGGCCTCAGCCCCAGCATTTT. Amino acids: CASSEHSGGPQPQHF.